The present T cell receptor (beta chain) was sequenced within a study of blood T cell repertoires in COVID-19. Study summary: Both acute and convalescent COVID-19 samples were obtained from the United States, Italy and Spain. Nucleic acid was either cDNA or gDNA, and it came from T cells, B-cell-depleted T cells, or PBMCs.

Original processing methods: The assay estimated nucleated cells by amplifying reference gene primers. The table came from immunoSEQ multiplex PCR; TCRdb's copy has only in-frame clones and leaves some out. V, J and clone size were drawn from that table, and D and trimming were deduced from the DNA. In the table there are approximately 110,000 clones, 69% of which are singletons. The V end was cut by 6 bases, the J end by 4 bases, with 12 bases between. Germline lookup yields CDR1 SQVTM and CDR2 ANQGSEA. The CDR3 covers 12 residues. The source of this sequence is a man aged 80 or over with acute or convalescent COVID-19. The J gene is TRBJ1-1, the V gene TRBV29-1, with D tentatively TRBD1 (6 bases). The sequenced material came from peripheral blood. The CDR3 reads CSVGAGLTEAFF. The CDR3 bases are TGCAGCGTGGGGGCAGGGCTCACTGAAGCTTTCTTT.